This T cell receptor (beta chain) came from a study of T cell repertoires in cytomegalovirus infection. In this sample, this clonotype turned up many times. No antigen is known for it. The CDR3 is 13 residues long. Trimming took off 1 base at V and 7 bases at J, with 9 bases between the two ends. Per the germline V gene, CDR1 is SGHTA and CDR2 is FQGNSA. TCRdb itself ran the reads through MiXCR, one entry per CDR3 protein. The sample has about 310,000 distinct CDR3 sequences, approximately 25% seen once. The gene calls are TRBV7-2 and TRBJ2-3; D is perhaps TRBD2 (5 bases). Sequenced material: cultured PBMCs, taken from culture after CMV antigen stimulation. This clonotype was obtained from a human donor in good health (CMV status not recorded). Some clones in this sample may be carry-over from other donors' samples. CDR3 nucleotides: TGTGCCAGCAGCTTAGGGGGAGTAAATACGCAGTATTTT. Protein sequence: CASSLGGVNTQYF.